This T cell receptor beta chain was captured in a study of shared clonotypes between healthy human individuals. The study's findings and limits: Sorted-subset sequencing was shown by rarefaction to be incomplete despite large depth.

Measured with immunoSEQ multiplex PCR; TCRdb has only the in-frame clones, and not every one. This sample has about 2.3 million clones, with 80% to 95% found just once. The V end lost 8 bases, the J end lost 5 bases, and 16 bases lay between the germline ends. The CDR3 has 14 residues. From germline, CDR1 is MDHEN and CDR2 SYDVKM. Regarding this clone: Its antigen is undetermined.

The sample consisted of naive CD4+ T cells from PBMCs. Documented subset: CD45RA+ positively selected. The sequence was collected from a man in his late teens or twenties in good health. Some clones in this sample may be carry-over from other donors' samples. This sequence joins TRBV28 and TRBJ1-5; D not certain. CDR3 bases: TGTGCCAGCCACTCGCCGGCTTCCCATCAGCCCCAGCATTTT. As protein: CASHSPASHQPQHF.